This T cell receptor (beta chain) comes out of a study of somatic mutations in cytotoxic T cells in rheumatoid arthritis. By share, this clone ranks as medium-sized. Profiling relied on immunoSEQ multiplex PCR, and the TCRdb table lists in-frame clones only, not all of them. The repertoire includes some 7,900 clones, about 70% of them detected once, and about 15% sits in the top ten. There are 13 residues in the CDR3. Germline V CDR1 and CDR2: SGHDN, FVKESK. The V end was cut by 3 bases, the J end by 4 bases, with 9 bases between. The sequenced sample consisted of CD8+ T cells sorted from blood. The TCR originated in an adult with rheumatoid arthritis. The J gene is TRBJ1-2, the V gene TRBV14; no clear D gene. The chain's CDR3 is CASSQRGFYGYTF. The CDR3 nucleotides are TGTGCCAGCAGCCAGAGAGGGTTCTATGGCTACACCTTC.